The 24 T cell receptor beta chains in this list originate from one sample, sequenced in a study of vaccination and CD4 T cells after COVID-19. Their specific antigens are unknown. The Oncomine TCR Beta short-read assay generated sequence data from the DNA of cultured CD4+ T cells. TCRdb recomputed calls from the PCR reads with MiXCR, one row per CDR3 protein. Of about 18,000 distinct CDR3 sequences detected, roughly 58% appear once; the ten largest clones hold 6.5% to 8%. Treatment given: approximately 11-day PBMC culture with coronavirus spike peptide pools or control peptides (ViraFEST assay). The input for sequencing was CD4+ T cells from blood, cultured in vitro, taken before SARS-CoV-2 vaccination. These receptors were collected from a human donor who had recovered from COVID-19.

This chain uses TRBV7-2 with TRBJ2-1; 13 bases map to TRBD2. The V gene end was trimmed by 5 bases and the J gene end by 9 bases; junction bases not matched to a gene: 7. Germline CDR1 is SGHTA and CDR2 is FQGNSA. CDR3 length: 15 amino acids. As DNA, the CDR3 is TGTGCCAGCAGCCGGACTAGCGGGAGTGTAAGTGAGCAGTTCTTC. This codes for CASSRTSGSVSEQFF.

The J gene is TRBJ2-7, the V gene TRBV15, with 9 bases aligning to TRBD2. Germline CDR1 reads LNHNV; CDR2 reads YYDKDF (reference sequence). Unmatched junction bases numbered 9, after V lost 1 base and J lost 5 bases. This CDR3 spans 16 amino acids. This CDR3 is CATSRVRTSVDNEQYF. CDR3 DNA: TGTGCCACCAGCAGAGTCCGGACTAGCGTTGATAACGAGCAGTACTTC. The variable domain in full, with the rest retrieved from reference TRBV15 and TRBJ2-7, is DAMVIQNPRYQVTQFGKPVTLSCSQTLNHNVMYWYQQKSSQAPKLLFHYYDKDFNNEADTPDNFQSRRPNTSFCFLDIRSPGLGDTAMYLCATSRVRTSVDNEQYFGPGTRLTVT.

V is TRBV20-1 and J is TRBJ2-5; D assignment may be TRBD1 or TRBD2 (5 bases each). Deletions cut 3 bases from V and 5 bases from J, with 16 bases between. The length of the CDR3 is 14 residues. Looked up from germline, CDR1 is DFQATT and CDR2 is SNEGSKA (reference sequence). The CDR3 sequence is CSASTGTQRETQYF. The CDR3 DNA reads TGCAGTGCTAGTACCGGGACGCAAAGGGAGACCCAGTACTTC.

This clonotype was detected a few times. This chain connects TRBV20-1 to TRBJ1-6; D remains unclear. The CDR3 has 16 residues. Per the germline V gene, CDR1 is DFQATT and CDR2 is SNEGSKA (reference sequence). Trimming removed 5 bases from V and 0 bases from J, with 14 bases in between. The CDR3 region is CSAPSRPSSYNSPLHF. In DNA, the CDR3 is TGCAGTGCTCCGAGCAGGCCCAGCTCCTATAATTCACCCCTCCACTTT.

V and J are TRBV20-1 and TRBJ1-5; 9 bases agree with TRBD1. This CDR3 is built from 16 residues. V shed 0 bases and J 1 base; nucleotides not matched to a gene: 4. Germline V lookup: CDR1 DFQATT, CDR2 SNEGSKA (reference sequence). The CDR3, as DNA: TGCAGTGCTAGAGACACAGGGGGCTGGAGCAATCAGCCCCAGCATTTT. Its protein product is CSARDTGGWSNQPQHF.

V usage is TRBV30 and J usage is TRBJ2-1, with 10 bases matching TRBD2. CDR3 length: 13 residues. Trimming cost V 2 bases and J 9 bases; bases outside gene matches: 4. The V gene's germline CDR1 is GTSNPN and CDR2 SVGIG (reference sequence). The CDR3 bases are TGTGCCTGGAGTATGAGACTAGCGGGTGAGCAGTTCTTC. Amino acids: CAWSMRLAGEQFF. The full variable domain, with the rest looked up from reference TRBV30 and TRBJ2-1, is SQTIHQWPATLVQPVGSPLSLECTVEGTSNPNLYWYRQAAGRGLQLLFYSVGIGQISSEVPQNLSASRPQDRQFILSSKKLLLSDSGFYLCAWSMRLAGEQFFGPGTRLTVL.

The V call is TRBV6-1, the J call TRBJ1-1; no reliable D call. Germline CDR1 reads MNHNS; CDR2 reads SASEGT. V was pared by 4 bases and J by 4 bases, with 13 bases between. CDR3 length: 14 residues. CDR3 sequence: CASSVSGRGTEAFF. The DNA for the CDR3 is TGTGCCAGCAGTGTTAGCGGACGGGGCACTGAAGCTTTCTTT.

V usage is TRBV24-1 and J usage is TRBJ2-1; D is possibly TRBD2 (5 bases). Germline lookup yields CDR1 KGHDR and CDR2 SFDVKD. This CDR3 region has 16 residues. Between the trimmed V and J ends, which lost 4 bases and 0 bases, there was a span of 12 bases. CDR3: CATSDDSATSYNEQFF. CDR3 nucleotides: TGTGCCACCAGTGACGATAGCGCGACCTCCTACAATGAGCAGTTCTTC.

The CDR3 sequence is CASSPGLRKETQYF. Written as DNA, the CDR3 is TGTGCCAGCAGCCCGGGACTTCGGAAAGAGACCCAGTACTTC. The rearrangement links TRBV7-2 to TRBJ2-5; TRBD2 might be the D (6 bases). Germline CDR1 and CDR2: SGHTA and FQGNSA. The CDR3 sequence is 14 residues long. Between the trimmed V and J ends, which lost 5 bases and 3 bases, there was a span of 13 bases.

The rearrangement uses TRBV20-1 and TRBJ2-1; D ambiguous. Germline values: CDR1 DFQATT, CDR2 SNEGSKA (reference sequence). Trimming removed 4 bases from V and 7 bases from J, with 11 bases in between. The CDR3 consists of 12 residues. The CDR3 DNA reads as TGCAGTGCTATAGACACTACTAATGAGCAGTTCTTC. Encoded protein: CSAIDTTNEQFF.

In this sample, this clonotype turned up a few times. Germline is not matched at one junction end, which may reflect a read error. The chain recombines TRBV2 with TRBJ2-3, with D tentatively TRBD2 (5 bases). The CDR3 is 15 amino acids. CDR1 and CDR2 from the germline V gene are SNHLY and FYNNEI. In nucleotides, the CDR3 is TGTGTCAGCAGTGCGCCAGCGGCAGGCACAGATACGCAGTATTTT. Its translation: CVSSAPAAGTDTQYF. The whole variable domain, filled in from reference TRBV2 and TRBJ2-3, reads EPEVTQTPSHQVTQMGQEVILRCVPISNHLYFYWYRQILGQKVEFLVSFYNNEISEKSEIFDDQFSVERPDGSNFTLKIRSTKLEDSAMYFCVSSAPAAGTDTQYFGPGTRLTVL.

Here the CDR3 reads CASSSSITDYNEQFF. The CDR3 DNA reads as TGTGCCAGCAGTAGCTCCATAACGGACTACAATGAGCAGTTCTTC. The gene calls are TRBV7-3 and TRBJ2-1, with D unclear. CDR3 size: 15 residues. The V gene lost 6 bases and the J gene lost 3 bases, with 15 bases spanning the gap. Germline loops: CDR1 SGHTA, CDR2 FQGTGA.

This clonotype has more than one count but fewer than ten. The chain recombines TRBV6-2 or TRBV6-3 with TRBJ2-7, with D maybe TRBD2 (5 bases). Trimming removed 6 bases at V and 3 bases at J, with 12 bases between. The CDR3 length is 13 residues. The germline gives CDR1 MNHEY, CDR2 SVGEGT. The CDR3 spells CASRRTSYYEQYF. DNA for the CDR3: TGTGCCAGCAGGCGTACTAGTTACTACGAGCAGTACTTC.

The chain's CDR3 is CASRLLTSYGELFF. The DNA of the CDR3 is TGTGCCAGCAGGCTCCTGACTAGTTACGGGGAGCTGTTTTTT. This chain links TRBV2 with TRBJ2-2; D is perhaps TRBD2 (6 bases). This CDR3 region has 14 residues. Germline CDR1 is SNHLY and CDR2 is FYNNEI. Trimming pared 6 bases from V and 7 bases from J, leaving 15 bases between.

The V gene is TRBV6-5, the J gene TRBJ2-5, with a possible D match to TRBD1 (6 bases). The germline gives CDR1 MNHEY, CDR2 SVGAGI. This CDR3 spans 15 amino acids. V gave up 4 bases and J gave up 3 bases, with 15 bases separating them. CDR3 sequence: CASSFGGSGEETQYF. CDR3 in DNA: TGTGCCAGCAGTTTTGGTGGATCAGGGGAAGAGACCCAGTACTTC.

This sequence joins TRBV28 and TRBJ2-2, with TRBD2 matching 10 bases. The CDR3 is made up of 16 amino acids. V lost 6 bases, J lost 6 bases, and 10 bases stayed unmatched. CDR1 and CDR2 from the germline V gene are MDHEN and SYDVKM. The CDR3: CASSRIQRGGAGELFF. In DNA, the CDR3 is TGTGCCAGCAGCCGAATCCAGCGGGGGGGTGCCGGGGAGCTGTTTTTT.

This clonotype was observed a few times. The CDR3 spells CASSLAPENYNEQFF. In nucleotides, the CDR3 is TGTGCCAGCAGCTTAGCTCCGGAGAACTACAATGAGCAGTTCTTC. The chain combines TRBV7-2 with TRBJ2-1; D gene ambiguous. CDR3 length: 15 amino acids. Deletions cut 0 bases from V and 3 bases from J, with 9 bases between. Germline-derived CDR1 and CDR2 are SGHTA and FQGNSA. The variable domain in full, completed from reference TRBV7-2 and TRBJ2-1, reads GAGVSQSPSNKVTEKGKDVELRCDPISGHTALYWYRQSLGQGLEFLIYFQGNSAPDKSGLPSDRFSAERTGGSVSTLTIQRTQQEDSAVYLCASSLAPENYNEQFFGPGTRLTVL.

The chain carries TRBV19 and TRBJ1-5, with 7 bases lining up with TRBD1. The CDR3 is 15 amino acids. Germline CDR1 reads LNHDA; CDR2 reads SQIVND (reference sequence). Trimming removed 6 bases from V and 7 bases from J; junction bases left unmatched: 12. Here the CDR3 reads CASRATGARAQPQHF. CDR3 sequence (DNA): TGTGCCAGTAGGGCCACAGGGGCCCGAGCACAGCCCCAGCATTTT.

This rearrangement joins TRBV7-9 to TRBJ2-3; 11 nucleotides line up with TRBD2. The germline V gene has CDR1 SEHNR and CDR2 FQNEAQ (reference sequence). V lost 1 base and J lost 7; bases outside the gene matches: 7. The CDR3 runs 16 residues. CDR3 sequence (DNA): TGTGCCAGCAGCTTAGTGTTAGCGGGAGGGCGACATACGCAGTATTTT. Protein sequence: CASSLVLAGGRHTQYF.

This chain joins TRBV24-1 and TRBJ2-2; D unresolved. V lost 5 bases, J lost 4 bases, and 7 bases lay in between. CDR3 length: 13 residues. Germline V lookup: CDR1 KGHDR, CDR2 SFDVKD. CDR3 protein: CATSGTSTGELFF. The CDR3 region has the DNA TGTGCCACCAGTGGAACGAGCACCGGGGAGCTGTTTTTT.

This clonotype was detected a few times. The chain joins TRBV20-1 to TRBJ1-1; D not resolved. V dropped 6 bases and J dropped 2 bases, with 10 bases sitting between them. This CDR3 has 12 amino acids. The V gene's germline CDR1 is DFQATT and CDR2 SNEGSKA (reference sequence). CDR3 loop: CSAFLPNTEAFF. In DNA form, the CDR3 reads TGCAGTGCCTTTCTCCCTAACACTGAAGCTTTCTTT.

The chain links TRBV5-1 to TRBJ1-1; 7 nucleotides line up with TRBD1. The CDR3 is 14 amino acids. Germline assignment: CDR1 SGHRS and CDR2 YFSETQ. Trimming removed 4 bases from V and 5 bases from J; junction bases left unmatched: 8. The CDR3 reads CASSARSGGTEAFF. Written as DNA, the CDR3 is TGCGCCAGCAGCGCTCGATCAGGGGGTACTGAAGCTTTCTTT.

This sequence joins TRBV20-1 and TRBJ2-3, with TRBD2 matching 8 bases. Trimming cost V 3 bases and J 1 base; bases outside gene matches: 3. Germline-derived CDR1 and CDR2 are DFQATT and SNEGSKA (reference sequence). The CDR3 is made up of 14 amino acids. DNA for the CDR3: TGCAGTGCTAGCCTAGCGGGCCGCACAGATACGCAGTATTTT. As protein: CSASLAGRTDTQYF.

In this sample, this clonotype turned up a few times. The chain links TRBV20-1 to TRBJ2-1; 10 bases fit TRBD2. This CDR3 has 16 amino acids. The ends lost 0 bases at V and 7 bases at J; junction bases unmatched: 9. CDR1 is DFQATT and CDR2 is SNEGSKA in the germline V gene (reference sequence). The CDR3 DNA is TGCAGTGCTAGAGATGTTAGCGGGAGGTTCATGAATGAGCAGTTCTTC. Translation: CSARDVSGRFMNEQFF.